This TCR beta chain was identified in a study of shared clonotypes between healthy human individuals. This clone was seen once. Its cognate antigen is unknown. Study findings and constraints: Only blood was sampled, and tissue TCR repertoires likely differ from blood ones. Clonotype sharing among donors likely depends on sequencing depth.

Adults of Caucasian background living in Nashville, Tennessee made up all donors. Trimming removed 5 bases at V and 0 bases at J, with 14 bases between. The CDR3 extends over 16 amino acids. Per the germline V gene, CDR1 is SGHTA and CDR2 is FQGTGA. Execution of the assay was at deep level. Sequencing was performed with immunoSEQ multiplex PCR; in TCRdb, only in-frame clones are kept and a portion is missing. The data hold about 490,000 clones, with about 72% observed a single time. The sample consisted of PBMCs. The chain combines TRBV7-3 with TRBJ2-1; TRBD2 might be the D (5 bases). The sequence derives from a woman aged 40 to 50 in good health. Some clones in this sample may be carry-over from other donors' samples. Here the CDR3 reads CASSETGLRSYNEQFF. As DNA, the CDR3 is TGTGCCAGCAGCGAGACCGGACTTCGCTCCTACAATGAGCAGTTCTTC.